This is a list of T cell receptor beta chains from one sample in a study of glioma-infiltrating T cells. TCRdb analysed the multiplex PCR reads with MiXCR anew, one entry per CDR3 protein. The table has some 90,000 distinct CDR3 sequences, around 40% seen once. Sequencing was carried out using glioma tissue, nonneoplastic brain tissue, or PBMCs (not recorded which). The receptors stem from a human donor with low-grade glioma or glioblastoma, undergoing nonglioma brain surgery, or in good health (not recorded which). Each CDR3 is given without its conserved first and last residue.

j_call: TRBJ2-5
v_call: TRBV4-1
cdr3_aa: ASSQEGEYNENQY

j_call: TRBJ2-7
v_call: TRBV7-9
cdr3_aa: ASSLVGVDEQY

j_call: TRBJ1-2
v_call: TRBV5-1
cdr3_aa: ASSLRTGEGDYT

j_call: TRBJ2-7
v_call: TRBV4-1
cdr3_aa: ASSQGGGYEQY

j_call: TRBJ1-1
v_call: TRBV20-1
cdr3_aa: SAQDPGHLNTEAF

j_call: TRBJ1-4
v_call: TRBV3-1
cdr3_aa: ASSQPTGLTNEKLF

j_call: TRBJ2-5
v_call: TRBV19
cdr3_aa: ASSISGRQNVQETQY

j_call: TRBJ2-2
v_call: TRBV6-2/TRBV6-3
cdr3_aa: ASNVGTTVTGELF

j_call: TRBJ2-3
v_call: TRBV6-1
cdr3_aa: ASSANREKQY

j_call: TRBJ2-7
v_call: TRBV5-6
cdr3_aa: ASSSRQLGAGNEQY

j_call: TRBJ2-1
v_call: TRBV28
cdr3_aa: ASGPCYNEQF

j_call: TRBJ1-1
v_call: TRBV7-3
cdr3_aa: ASSLQGGNTEAF

j_call: TRBJ2-5
v_call: TRBV6-2/TRBV6-3
cdr3_aa: ASSYRTMDVGGLAGRLWETQY

j_call: TRBJ2-7
v_call: TRBV6-1
cdr3_aa: ASSTGTTYEQY

j_call: TRBJ1-5
v_call: TRBV7-8
cdr3_aa: ASSQTRSWPNSNQPQH

j_call: TRBJ2-3
v_call: TRBV7-2
cdr3_aa: ASSLTSGGVDTQY

j_call: TRBJ2-7
v_call: TRBV27
cdr3_aa: ASSHSPYEQY

j_call: TRBJ2-1
v_call: TRBV4-1
cdr3_aa: ASSQESSGPYNEKF

j_call: TRBJ2-1
v_call: TRBV6-1
cdr3_aa: ASSLGLEGGYNEQF

j_call: TRBJ1-5
v_call: TRBV2
cdr3_aa: ASSLLYSNQPQH

j_call: TRBJ1-2
v_call: TRBV6-1
cdr3_aa: ASRTEARQSFT

j_call: TRBJ2-1
v_call: TRBV4-2
cdr3_aa: ASSHRGGYNEQF

j_call: TRBJ1-1
v_call: TRBV6-2/TRBV6-3
cdr3_aa: ASNPGNTEAF

j_call: TRBJ2-1
v_call: TRBV2
cdr3_aa: ASSPLTGGSYNEQF